The 18 T cell receptor beta chains reported below all come from one sample, sequenced in a study of beta chain features in type 1 diabetes. Isolated RNA was reverse transcribed in full, so expressed TCRB transcripts were sequenced. Sequencing was performed with immunoSEQ multiplex PCR; in TCRdb, only in-frame clones are kept and a portion is missing. The table lists about 220,000 clones, 9.5% to 13% of them singletons. Sequencing was carried out using central memory CD4+ T cells from blood. The receptors were sampled from a man between 18 and 29 years old in good health.

The V and J genes are TRBV19 and TRBJ2-1; D is undetermined. Trimming removed 4 bases from V and 7 bases from J, with 8 bases in between. Germline CDR1 reads LNHDA; CDR2 reads SQIVND (reference sequence). The CDR3 covers 12 residues. The CDR3 loop is CASSSIRNEQFF. Here the CDR3 DNA reads TGTGCCAGTAGTAGTATCCGAAATGAGCAGTTCTTC.

The chain carries TRBV5-1 and TRBJ2-7, with TRBD2 matching over 13 bases. The CDR3 totals 15 residues. J was trimmed by 6 bases and V by 0 bases; bases with no gene match: 3. CDR1 and CDR2 from the germline V gene are SGHRS and YFSETQ. CDR3 sequence (DNA): TGCGCCAGCAGCTTGGGACTAGCGGGAGGAAGCGAGCAGTACTTC. This encodes CASSLGLAGGSEQYF.

This clone showed up just a few times. V gene TRBV4-2 combines with J gene TRBJ2-1, with D maybe TRBD1 (6 bases). In germline, CDR1 is LGHNA, CDR2 YNFKEQ. The CDR3 runs 16 residues. The CDR3 nucleotides are TGTGCTGCCAGCAGGGCCCACGGGGACATGGTCAATGAGCAGTTCTTC. This translates into CAASRAHGDMVNEQFF.

In its sample, this clone was seen many times. The chain carries TRBV5-1 and TRBJ2-7, with no clear D. The germline V gene encodes CDR1 SGHRS and CDR2 YFSETQ. Trimming pared 0 bases from V and 3 bases from J, leaving 7 bases between. This CDR3 region has 13 residues. CDR3 nucleotide sequence: TGCGCCAGCAGCTTGGGGCAGCTCTACGAGCAGTACTTC. It yields the protein CASSLGQLYEQYF.

V usage is TRBV30 and J usage is TRBJ1-3; D gene ambiguous. The V and J ends lost 3 bases and 4 bases respectively, with 10 bases between them. The CDR3 is 13 amino acids. Germline-derived CDR1 and CDR2 are GTSNPN and SVGIG (reference sequence). The CDR3, as DNA: TGTGCCTGGAGCTTTAGCGGCGGAAACACCATATATTTT. Translation gives CAWSFSGGNTIYF.

Here the CDR3 DNA reads TGTGCCAGCAGCCCTAGACAGGGATTCACAGATACGCAGTATTTT. It codes for CASSPRQGFTDTQYF. The chain combines TRBV7-3 with TRBJ2-3; 7 bases are shared with TRBD1. CDR1 and CDR2 from the germline V gene are SGHTA and FQGTGA. The V gene end was trimmed by 5 bases and the J gene end by 2 bases; junction bases not matched to a gene: 7. This CDR3 has 15 residues.

This clone was found a few times. This sample includes further DNA sequences coding for the same CDR3. J is TRBJ2-5 and V is TRBV5-4; D perhaps matches TRBD1 (5 bases). This CDR3 has 15 residues. V dropped 6 bases and J dropped 5 bases, with 20 bases sitting between them. Germline V gene data show CDR1 as SGHNT and CDR2 as YYREEE (reference sequence). The DNA for the CDR3 is TGTGCCAGCATCAATCGTCAGGGCTCTGCGGAGACCCAGTACTTC. Its protein is CASINRQGSAETQYF.

There are a few counts of this clone. The rearrangement links TRBV2 to TRBJ2-3; D perhaps matches TRBD1 (5 bases). Trimming took 4 bases from V and 6 from J, leaving 14 bases between them. Per the germline V gene, CDR1 is SNHLY and CDR2 is FYNNEI. The CDR3 contains 14 residues. CDR3 nucleotide sequence: TGTGCCAGCAGTGCAACCTACGACAGCGATACGCAGTATTTT. This codes for CASSATYDSDTQYF.

This clone showed up just a few times. Other DNA sequences within the sample encode an identical CDR3. The genes are TRBV5-1 and TRBJ2-1; the D is unclear. The CDR3 contains 12 residues. V lost 4 bases, J lost 6 bases, and 8 bases lay in between. The germline gives CDR1 SGHRS, CDR2 YFSETQ. The CDR3 nucleotides are TGCGCCAGCAGCCTTCCTAGCAATGAGCAGTTCTTC. Residues: CASSLPSNEQFF.

This clone was recorded many times. The chain has TRBV19 and TRBJ2-6; 8 bases align to TRBD1. The trim removed 4 bases at V and 0 bases at J, leaving 8 bases unmatched. This CDR3 has 18 residues. Germline V CDR1 and CDR2: LNHDA, SQIVND (reference sequence). Here the CDR3 reads CASSNWGQVDSGANVLTF. CDR3 DNA: TGTGCCAGTAGTAACTGGGGACAGGTCGACTCTGGGGCCAACGTCCTGACTTTC.

In this sample, this clone turned up many times. The rearrangement links TRBV12-5 to TRBJ2-1, with 8 bases identical to TRBD1. The CDR3 runs to 13 residues. Germline CDR1 reads LGHNT; CDR2 reads FRNRAP. V shed 9 bases and J 5 bases; nucleotides not matched to a gene: 6. DNA for the CDR3: TGTGCTAGCGGACAGGGAGAGGACAATGAGCAGTTCTTC. Residues: CASGQGEDNEQFF.

V usage is TRBV19 and J usage is TRBJ2-7; D may be TRBD1 (5 bases). The CDR3 consists of 15 residues. V gave up 3 bases and J gave up 0 bases, with 12 bases separating them. Germline-derived CDR1 and CDR2 are LNHDA and SQIVND (reference sequence). In nucleotides, the CDR3 is TGTGCCAGTAGTATTACTGGGGCGAGCTCCTACGAGCAGTACTTC. Protein product: CASSITGASSYEQYF.

This clone was picked up one time. CDR3 sequence: CASSPRIGETQYF. The DNA for the CDR3 is TGTGCCAGCAGCCCTCGTATCGGTGAGACCCAGTACTTC. The rearrangement uses TRBV11-3 and TRBJ2-5, with no clear D. Germline V lookup: CDR1 SGHNT, CDR2 YENEEA. The CDR3 spans 13 residues. Trimming took 5 bases from V and 5 from J, leaving 12 bases between them.

J is TRBJ2-7 and V is TRBV7-9; 10 positions match TRBD1. V was pared by 5 bases and J by 6 bases, with 10 bases of the junction left unmatched. The length of the CDR3 is 15 residues. Germline V gene sequence: CDR1 SEHNR, CDR2 FQNEAQ (reference sequence). The CDR3 sequence is CASSIRQGAYGEQYF. The CDR3 bases are TGTGCCAGCAGCATACGACAGGGGGCTTACGGCGAGCAGTACTTC.

This sequence joins TRBV7-7 and TRBJ2-5; 16 bases are shared with TRBD2. The germline CDR1 and CDR2 sequences are SSHAT and FNYEAQ (reference sequence). V shed 5 bases, J shed 5 bases, and the junction held 8 bases outside the gene matches. The CDR3 sequence is 17 residues long. The CDR3 is CASSPGTSGRAGETQYF. The CDR3 coding sequence is TGTGCCAGCAGCCCCGGGACTAGCGGGAGGGCCGGGGAGACCCAGTACTTC.

The V and J genes are TRBV9 and TRBJ1-2, with 8 bases identical to TRBD1. V shed 4 bases and J 3 bases; nucleotides not matched to a gene: 5. CDR3 length equals 14 residues. CDR1 SGDLS and CDR2 YYNGEE come from the germline V gene. Here the CDR3 reads CASSQTGDDYGYTF. The CDR3 nucleotides are TGTGCCAGCAGCCAGACAGGGGACGACTATGGCTACACCTTC.

A few counts support this clone. The chain has TRBV5-6 and TRBJ2-5, with a weak D call TRBD2 (5 bases). This CDR3 has 13 residues. The V end was cut by 0 bases, the J end by 5 bases, with 8 bases between. The germline gives CDR1 SGHDT, CDR2 YYEEEE. CDR3 sequence (DNA): TGTGCCAGCAGCTTGGACCAGCGGGAGACCCAGTACTTC. It translates to CASSLDQRETQYF.

This clone has a count of ten or more. This sequence joins TRBV30 and TRBJ2-3; D not resolved. The V end was cut by 3 bases, the J end by 0 bases, with 13 bases between. Germline lookup yields CDR1 GTSNPN and CDR2 SVGIG (reference sequence). The CDR3 loop spans 15 amino acids. The CDR3 nucleotides read TGTGCCTGGAGCATACAGCTTACTAGCACAGATACGCAGTATTTT. It is translated as CAWSIQLTSTDTQYF.